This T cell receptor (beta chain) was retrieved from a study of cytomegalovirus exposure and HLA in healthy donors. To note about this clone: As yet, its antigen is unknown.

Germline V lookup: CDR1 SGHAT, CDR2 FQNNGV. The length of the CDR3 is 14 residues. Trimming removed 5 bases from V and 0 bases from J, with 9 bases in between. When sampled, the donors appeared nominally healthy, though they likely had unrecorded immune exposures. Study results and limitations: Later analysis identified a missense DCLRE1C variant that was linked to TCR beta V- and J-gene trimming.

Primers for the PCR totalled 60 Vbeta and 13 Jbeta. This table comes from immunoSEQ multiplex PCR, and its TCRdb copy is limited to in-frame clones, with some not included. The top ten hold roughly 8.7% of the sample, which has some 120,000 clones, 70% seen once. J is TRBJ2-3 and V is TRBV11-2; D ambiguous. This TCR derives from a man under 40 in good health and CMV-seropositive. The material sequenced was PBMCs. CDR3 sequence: CASSRAPSTDTQYF. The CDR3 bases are TGTGCCAGCAGCCGAGCCCCTAGCACAGATACGCAGTATTTT.